By its share, the clone carrying this TCR beta chain is medium-sized (0.01 to 0.1%). As yet, its antigen is unknown. Time point reported: blood 2 weeks post-SBRT. Indicated treatment: 15 Gy SBRT to primary tumor, nephrectomy 4 weeks later. Serial blood draws occurred at baseline and 2 and 4 weeks post-SBRT. This renal cell carcinoma was of the clear cell type. This sample was included in a study of radiation and T cells in renal cell carcinoma. This CDR3 region has 12 residues. V lost 0 bases and J 8 bases, leaving 7 bases between the germline ends. Germline V gene sequence: CDR1 MNHNY, CDR2 SVGAGI (reference sequence). Some clones are missing from TCRdb's copy, which holds only in-frame ones; the method was immunoSEQ multiplex PCR. The sample records tens of thousands of clones, around three quarters being singletons. Study-level results: Baseline intratumoral clonotype presence is unknown without pretreatment biopsies.

The sequences come from blood, collected from a patient whose treatment included radiotherapy and nephrectomy. The receptor was derived from a woman in her 70s with renal cell carcinoma. The rearrangement joins TRBV6-6 to TRBJ1-1; D may be TRBD1 (5 bases). The CDR3, as DNA: TGTGCCAGCAGTTACTCGAACAGGGAAGCTTTCTTT. Protein sequence: CASSYSNREAFF.